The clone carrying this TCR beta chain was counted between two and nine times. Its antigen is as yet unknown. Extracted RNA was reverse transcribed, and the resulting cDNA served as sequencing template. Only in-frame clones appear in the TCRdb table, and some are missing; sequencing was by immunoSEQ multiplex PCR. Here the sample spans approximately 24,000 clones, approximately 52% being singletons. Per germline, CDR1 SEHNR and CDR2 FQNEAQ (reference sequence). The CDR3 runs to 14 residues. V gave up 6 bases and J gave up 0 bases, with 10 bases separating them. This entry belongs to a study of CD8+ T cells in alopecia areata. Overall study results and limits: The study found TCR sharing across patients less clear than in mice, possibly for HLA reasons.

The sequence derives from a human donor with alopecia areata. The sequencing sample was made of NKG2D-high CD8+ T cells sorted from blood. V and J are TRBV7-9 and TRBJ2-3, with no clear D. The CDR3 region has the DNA TGTGCCAGCAGGGGCCCCAGTAGCACAGATACGCAGTATTTT. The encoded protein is CASRGPSSTDTQYF.